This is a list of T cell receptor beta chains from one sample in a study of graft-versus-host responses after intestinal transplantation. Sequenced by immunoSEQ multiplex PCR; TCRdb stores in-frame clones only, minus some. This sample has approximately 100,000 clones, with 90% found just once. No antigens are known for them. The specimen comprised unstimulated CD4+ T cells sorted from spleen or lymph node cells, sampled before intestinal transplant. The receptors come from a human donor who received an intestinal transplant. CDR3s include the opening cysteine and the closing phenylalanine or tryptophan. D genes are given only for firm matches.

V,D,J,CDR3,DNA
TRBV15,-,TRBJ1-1,CATSPRLFGGRGAFF,TGTGCCACCAGCCCCCGACTCTTTGGGGGCCGCGGGGCTTTCTTT
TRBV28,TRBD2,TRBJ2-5,CASSLGTSQETQYF,TGTGCCAGCAGTTTGGGGACTAGCCAAGAGACCCAGTACTTC
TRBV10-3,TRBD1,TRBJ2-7,CAIRRTGEDYEQYF,TGTGCCATCAGACGGACAGGGGAGGACTACGAGCAGTACTTC
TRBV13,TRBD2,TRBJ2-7,CASSYGGLAGPYEQYF,TGTGCCAGCAGCTATGGCGGACTAGCGGGTCCCTACGAGCAGTACTTC
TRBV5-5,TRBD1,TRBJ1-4,CASSLQTGASEKLFF,TGTGCCAGCAGCCTACAGACAGGGGCTAGTGAAAAACTGTTTTTT
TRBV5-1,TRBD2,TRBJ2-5,CASSPLLASGGQHPNF,TGCGCCAGCAGCCCCCTTTTGGCAAGCGGGGGCCAACACCCAAACTTC
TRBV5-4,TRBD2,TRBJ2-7,CASSLALAGAYEQYF,TGTGCCAGCAGCTTGGCGCTAGCGGGGGCCTACGAGCAGTACTTC
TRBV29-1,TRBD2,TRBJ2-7,CSGSGGGYEQYF,TGCAGCGGAAGCGGGGGGGGGTACGAGCAGTACTTC
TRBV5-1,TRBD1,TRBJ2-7,CASSWLTGVVPYEQYF,TGCGCCAGCAGCTGGCTAACAGGGGTCGTACCTTACGAGCAGTACTTC
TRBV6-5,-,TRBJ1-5,CASRPSQVEPQHF,TGTGCCAGCAGACCATCTCAGGTGGAGCCCCAGCATTTT